The clone carrying this TCR beta chain was recorded many times. Antigen: not known. CDR3 length: 13 amino acids. Trimming cost V 0 bases and J 6 bases, with 9 bases left between them. Germline V CDR1 and CDR2: LNHNV, YYDKDF (reference sequence). This sample is drawn from a study of response to subunit inactivated influenza vaccine. Study findings and constraints: T cells newly recruited by each seasonal influenza vaccination are few, the authors suggested.

Each CDR3 protein is one row after TCRdb ran MiXCR on the RT-PCR reads. Of 200,000 to 300,000 distinct CDR3 sequences in the sample, approximately 12% are singletons; the top ten hold approximately 8.4%. This chain joins TRBV15 and TRBJ2-7, with a possible D match to TRBD1 (5 bases). Sequenced here: non-naive T cells sorted from PBMCs, sampled less than 15 days before vaccination. The TCR comes from a man between 45 and 60 years old who received an inactivated influenza vaccine. The CDR3 here is CATSRDPGSEQYF. CDR3 sequence (DNA): TGTGCCACCAGCAGAGACCCAGGGTCCGAGCAGTACTTC.